This T cell receptor beta chain comes out of a study of cytomegalovirus exposure and HLA in healthy donors. Study results and limitations: The study designated 150 or so TCR beta chains cytomegalovirus-associated. Beyond CMV serostatus, there was no information to go on about immune exposure. V- and J-gene trimming of TCR beta was linked (in a later analysis) to a missense DCLRE1C variant. HLA alleles were associated with fewer than 20,000 TCR beta sequences in a later analysis at 0.05 false discovery rate.

The sample holds a few counts of this clone. Its antigen is unidentified. PCR amplification relied on 60 Vbeta primers (plus 13 Jbeta primers). Libraries were prepared by immunoSEQ multiplex PCR; TCRdb keeps only in-frame clonotypes and omits some of them. Of around 110,000 clones in the sample, around 10% were seen once. This TCR came from a man aged 30 to 39 in good health and CMV-seronegative. Input material: PBMCs.

The DNA of the CDR3 is TGTGCCAGCAGCTTAGACCGGGGAAACACCATATATTTT. Encoded protein: CASSLDRGNTIYF. The rearrangement uses TRBV7-2 and TRBJ1-3; D is undetermined. Germline V lookup: CDR1 SGHTA, CDR2 FQGNSA. V was cut by 1 base and J by 4 bases, with 5 bases left in between. CDR3 length equals 13 residues.